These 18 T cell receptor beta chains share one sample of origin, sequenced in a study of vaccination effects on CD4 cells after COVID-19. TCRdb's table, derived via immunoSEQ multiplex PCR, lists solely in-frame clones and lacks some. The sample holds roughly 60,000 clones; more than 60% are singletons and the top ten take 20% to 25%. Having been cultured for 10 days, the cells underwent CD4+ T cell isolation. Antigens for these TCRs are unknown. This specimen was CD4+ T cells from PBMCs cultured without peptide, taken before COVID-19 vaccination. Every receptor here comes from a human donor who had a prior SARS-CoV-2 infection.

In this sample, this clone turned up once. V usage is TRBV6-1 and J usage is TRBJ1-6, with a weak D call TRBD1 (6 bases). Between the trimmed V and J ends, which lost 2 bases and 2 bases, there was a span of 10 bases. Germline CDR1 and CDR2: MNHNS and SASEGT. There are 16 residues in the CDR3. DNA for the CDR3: TGTGCCAGCAGTGAAATAGGGGGGGCCTATAATTCACCCCTCCACTTT. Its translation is CASSEIGGAYNSPLHF.

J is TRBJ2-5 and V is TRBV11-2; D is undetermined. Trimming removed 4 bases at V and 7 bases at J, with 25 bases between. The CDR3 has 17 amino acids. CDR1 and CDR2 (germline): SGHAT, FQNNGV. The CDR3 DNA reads TGTGCCAGCAGCTCCCTCAAAGGGCAGCGTACCGATTGGACCCAGTACTTC. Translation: CASSSLKGQRTDWTQYF.

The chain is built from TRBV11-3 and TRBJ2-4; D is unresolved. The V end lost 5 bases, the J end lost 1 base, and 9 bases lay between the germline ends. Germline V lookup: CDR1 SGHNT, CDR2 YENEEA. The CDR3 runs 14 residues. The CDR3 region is CASSLNQAKNIQYF. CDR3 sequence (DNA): TGTGCCAGCAGCCTTAATCAGGCCAAAAACATTCAGTACTTC.

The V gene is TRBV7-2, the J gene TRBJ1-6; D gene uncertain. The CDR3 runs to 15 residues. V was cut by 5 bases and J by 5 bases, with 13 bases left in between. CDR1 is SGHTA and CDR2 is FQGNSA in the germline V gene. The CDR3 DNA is TGTGCCAGCAGCCCTCCGGTTCCTCATAATTCACCCCTCCACTTT. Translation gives CASSPPVPHNSPLHF.

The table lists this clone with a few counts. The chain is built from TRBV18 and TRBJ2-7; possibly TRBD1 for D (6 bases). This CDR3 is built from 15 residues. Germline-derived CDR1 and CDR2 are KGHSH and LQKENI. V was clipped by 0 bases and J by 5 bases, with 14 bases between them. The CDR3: CASSPPGGNRDEQYF. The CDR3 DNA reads TGTGCCAGCTCACCACCAGGGGGTAATCGGGACGAGCAGTACTTC.

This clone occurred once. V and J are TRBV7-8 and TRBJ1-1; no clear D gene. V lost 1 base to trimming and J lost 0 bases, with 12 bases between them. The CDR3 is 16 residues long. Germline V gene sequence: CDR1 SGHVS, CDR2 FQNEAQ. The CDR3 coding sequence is TGTGCCAGCAGCTTAGAAAGGGTGGAAATGAACACTGAAGCTTTCTTT. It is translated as CASSLERVEMNTEAFF. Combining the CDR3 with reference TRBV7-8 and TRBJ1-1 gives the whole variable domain GAGVSQSPRYKVAKRGQDVALRCDPISGHVSLFWYQQALGQGPEFLTYFQNEAQLDKSGLPSDRFFAERPEGSVSTLKIQRTQQEDSAVYLCASSLERVEMNTEAFFGQGTRLTVV.

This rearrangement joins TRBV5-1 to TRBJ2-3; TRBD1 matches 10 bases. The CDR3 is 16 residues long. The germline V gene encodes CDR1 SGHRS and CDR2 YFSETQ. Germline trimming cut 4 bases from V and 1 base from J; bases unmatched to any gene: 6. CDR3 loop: CASSQTDRGRTDTQYF. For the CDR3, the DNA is TGCGCCAGCAGCCAAACTGACAGGGGGCGCACAGATACGCAGTATTTT.

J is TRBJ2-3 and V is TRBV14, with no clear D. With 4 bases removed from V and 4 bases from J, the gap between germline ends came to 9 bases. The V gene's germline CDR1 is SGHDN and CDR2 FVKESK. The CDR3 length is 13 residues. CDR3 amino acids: CASSRNRPDTQYF. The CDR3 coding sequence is TGTGCCAGCAGCCGGAACCGTCCAGATACGCAGTATTTT.

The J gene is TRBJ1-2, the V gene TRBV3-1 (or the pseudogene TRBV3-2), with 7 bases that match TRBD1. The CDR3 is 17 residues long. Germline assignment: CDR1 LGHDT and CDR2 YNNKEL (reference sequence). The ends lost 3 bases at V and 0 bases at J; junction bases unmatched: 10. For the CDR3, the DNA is TGTGCCAGCAGCCACAACTATGGGACAGACTCTAACTATGGCTACACCTTC. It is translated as CASSHNYGTDSNYGYTF.

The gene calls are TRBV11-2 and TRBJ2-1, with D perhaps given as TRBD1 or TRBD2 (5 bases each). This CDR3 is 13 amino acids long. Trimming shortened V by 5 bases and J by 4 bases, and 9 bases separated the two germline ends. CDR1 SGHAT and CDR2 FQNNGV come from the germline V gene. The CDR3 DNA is TGTGCCAGCAGCATCGGGGCATACAATGAGCAGTTCTTC. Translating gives CASSIGAYNEQFF.

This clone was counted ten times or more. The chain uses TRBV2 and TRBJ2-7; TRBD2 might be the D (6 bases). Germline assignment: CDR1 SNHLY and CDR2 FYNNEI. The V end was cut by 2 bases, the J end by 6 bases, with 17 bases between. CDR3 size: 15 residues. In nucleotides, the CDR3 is TGTGCCAGCAGTGAATGGCAGGCTAGCGTAAGCGAGCAGTACTTC. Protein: CASSEWQASVSEQYF.

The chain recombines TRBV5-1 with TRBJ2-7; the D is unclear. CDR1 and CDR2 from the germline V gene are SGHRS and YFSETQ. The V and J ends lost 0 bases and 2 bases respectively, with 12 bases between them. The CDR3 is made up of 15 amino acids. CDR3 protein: CASSLGQPWAYEQYF. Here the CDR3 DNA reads TGCGCCAGCAGCTTGGGGCAGCCCTGGGCCTACGAGCAGTACTTC.

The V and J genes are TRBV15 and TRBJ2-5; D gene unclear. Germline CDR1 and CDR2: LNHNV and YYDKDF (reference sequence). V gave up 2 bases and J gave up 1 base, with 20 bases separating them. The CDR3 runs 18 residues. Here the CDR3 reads CATSRLALSSMPQETQYF. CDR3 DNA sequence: TGTGCCACCAGCAGATTGGCCCTTTCGTCTATGCCCCAAGAGACCCAGTACTTC.

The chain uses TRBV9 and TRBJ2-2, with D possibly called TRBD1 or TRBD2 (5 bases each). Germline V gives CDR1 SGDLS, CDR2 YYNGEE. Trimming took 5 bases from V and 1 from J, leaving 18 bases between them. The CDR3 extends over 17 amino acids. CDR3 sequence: CASRGRAGTGNTGELFF. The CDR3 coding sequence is TGTGCCAGCAGGGGACGGGCCGGGACGGGGAACACCGGGGAGCTGTTTTTT.

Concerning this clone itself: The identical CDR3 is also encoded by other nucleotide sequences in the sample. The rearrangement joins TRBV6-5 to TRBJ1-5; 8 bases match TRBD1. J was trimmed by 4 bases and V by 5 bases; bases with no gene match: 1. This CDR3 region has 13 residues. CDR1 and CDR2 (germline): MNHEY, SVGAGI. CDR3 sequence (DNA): TGTGCCAGCAGTCGACAGGGGAATCAGCCCCAGCATTTT. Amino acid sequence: CASSRQGNQPQHF.

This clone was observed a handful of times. The DNA for the CDR3 is TGCGCCAGCAGCTTGGAAAGCGGAACTTACAATGAGCAGTTCTTC. Encoded protein: CASSLESGTYNEQFF. The V and J genes are TRBV5-1 and TRBJ2-1; possibly TRBD2 for D (5 bases). Trimming took 0 bases from V and 4 from J, leaving 11 bases between them. In germline, CDR1 is SGHRS, CDR2 YFSETQ. CDR3 length: 15 residues.

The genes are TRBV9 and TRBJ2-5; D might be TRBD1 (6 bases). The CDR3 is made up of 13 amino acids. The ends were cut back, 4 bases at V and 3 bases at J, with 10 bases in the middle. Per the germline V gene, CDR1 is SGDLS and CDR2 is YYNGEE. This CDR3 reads CASSRGTEETQYF. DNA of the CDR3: TGTGCCAGCAGCAGGGGGACCGAAGAGACCCAGTACTTC.

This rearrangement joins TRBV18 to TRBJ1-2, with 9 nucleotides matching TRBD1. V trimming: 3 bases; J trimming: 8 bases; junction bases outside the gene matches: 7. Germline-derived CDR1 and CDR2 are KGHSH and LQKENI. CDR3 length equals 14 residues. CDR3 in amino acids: CASSPEGQGTGYTF. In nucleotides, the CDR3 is TGTGCCAGCTCACCCGAGGGACAGGGAACCGGCTACACCTTC. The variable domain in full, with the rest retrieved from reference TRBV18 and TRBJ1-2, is NAGVMQNPRHLVRRRGQEARLRCSPMKGHSHVYWYRQLPEEGLKFMVYLQKENIIDESGMPKERFSAEFPKEGPSILRIQQVVRGDSAAYFCASSPEGQGTGYTFGSGTRLTVV.